The entry below gives a single T cell receptor (beta chain) sequence along with its context. Its antigen is unknown. This sample was included in a study of blood T cells in healthy people across ages. Then a second PCR, running roughly 7 to 11 cycles, was carried out with a sample-barcoded 5' primer and a J-beta primer mix. A single record per CDR3 protein comes from TCRdb applying MiXCR to the 5' RACE reads. This table has 750,000 to 950,000 distinct CDR3 sequences, just under 30% appearing once. Study results and limitations: Age showed a roughly linear inverse relationship with TCR beta diversity per million T cells.

The germline gives CDR1 MDHEN, CDR2 SYDVKM. The CDR3 has 14 residues. V lost 10 bases and J lost 4; bases outside the gene matches: 10. These data were also filed under a second study, of T cells of mothers and their children.

The source material was blood. The J gene is TRBJ2-7, the V gene TRBV28, with 10 bases identical to TRBD1. The receptor comes from a woman between 40 and 50 years old in good health. CDR3 in DNA: TGTGCCACCCACCTGGGGACAGGGGAATACGAGCAGTACTTC. Translation gives CATHLGTGEYEQYF.